This T cell receptor (beta chain) was captured in a study of blood T cell repertoires in COVID-19. Study summary: Italy, Spain and the United States were the sources of the convalescent and acute COVID-19 samples.

This CDR3 spans 15 amino acids. Repertoires were generated with immunoSEQ multiplex PCR, while TCRdb's copy carries only in-frame clones and drops some. The data hold around 70,000 clones, with 80% to 90% observed a single time. V usage is TRBV21-1 and J usage is TRBJ1-4; the D call of TRBD1 is as the table states it, not checked on the DNA. TRBV21-1 is a pseudogene locus. The clonotype comes from an elderly woman with active or convalescent COVID-19. The sample consisted of peripheral blood. This CDR3 reads CASSKYDRKNEKLFF. For the CDR3, the DNA is TGTGCCAGCAGCAAATATGACAGAAAGAATGAAAAACTGTTTTTT.